Listed below are T cell receptor beta chains from one sample, sequenced in a study of CXCR3-negative and CXCR3-positive naive CD8 T cells. TCRdb re-called the 5' RACE reads and gives one entry per CDR3 protein, without DNA. The sample data list about 4,900 distinct CDR3 sequences. The material sequenced was naive CXCR3+ CD8+ T cells from blood. The receptors derive from a human donor in good health. Some clones in this sample may be carry-over from other donors' samples. Each CDR3 is given with its conserved first and last residue. Not every row has a clone size; where given, it reads once, few, many or a size class.

size,J,V,CDR3
medium-sized,TRBJ2-7,TRBV20-1,CSATLERRNEQYF
.,TRBJ2-1,TRBV29-1,CSASGTSYNEQFF
.,TRBJ2-1,TRBV27,CASSSLFSGFPHNEQFF
.,TRBJ1-1,TRBV7-6,CASSSGPGQGTEAFF
medium-sized,TRBJ1-2,TRBV29-1,CSVGGTPIDGYTF
.,TRBJ2-3,TRBV12-3/TRBV12-4,CASSLGGMGTDTQYF
medium-sized,TRBJ2-2,TRBV28,CASSLGQTGELFF
medium-sized,TRBJ2-1,TRBV6-6,CASSYTPSLTSGPTPSYNEQFF
medium-sized,TRBJ2-3,TRBV29-1,CSVYKQRLHSLLAGLDTQYF
.,TRBJ2-7,TRBV6-6,CASSSQDRFPYEQYF
.,TRBJ1-1,TRBV29-1,CSVEEGTEEAFF
.,TRBJ2-7,TRBV23-1,CASSKTGICYEQYF